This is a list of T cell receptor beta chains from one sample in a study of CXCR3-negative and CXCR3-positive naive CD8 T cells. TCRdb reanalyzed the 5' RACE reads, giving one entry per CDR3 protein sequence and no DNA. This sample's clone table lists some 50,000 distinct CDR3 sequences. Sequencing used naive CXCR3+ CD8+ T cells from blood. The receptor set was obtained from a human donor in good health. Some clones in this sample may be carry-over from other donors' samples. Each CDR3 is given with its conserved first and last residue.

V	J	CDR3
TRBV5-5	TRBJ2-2	CASSLAANTGELFF
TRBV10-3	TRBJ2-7	CAISELQGSYEQYF
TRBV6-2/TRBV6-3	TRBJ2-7	CASSKGWNYEQYF
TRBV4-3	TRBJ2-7	CASSPGHLYEQYF
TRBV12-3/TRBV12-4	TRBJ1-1	CASTLEGGLGAFF
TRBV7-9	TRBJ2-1	CASSLPEQGLSYNEQFF
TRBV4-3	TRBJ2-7	CASSQDDRVISEQYF
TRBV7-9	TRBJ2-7	CASSLGTELYEQYF
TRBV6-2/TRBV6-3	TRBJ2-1	CASSYGSGPYNEQFF
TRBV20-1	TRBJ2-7	CSARYQSDYEQYF
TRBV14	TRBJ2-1	CASSQARIAGVNEQFF
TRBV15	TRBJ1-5	CATSRVQGAYQPQHF
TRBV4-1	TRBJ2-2	CASSQVPGSSGELFF
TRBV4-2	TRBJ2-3	CASSQDQASGGDTQYF
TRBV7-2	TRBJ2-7	CASSLVARSPSYEQYF
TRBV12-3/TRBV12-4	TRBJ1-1	CASSFMANTEAFF
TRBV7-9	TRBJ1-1	CASSSLTGAFF
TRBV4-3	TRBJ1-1	CASSQGTGESGTEAFF
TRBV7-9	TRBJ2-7	CASSYGQENSYEQYF
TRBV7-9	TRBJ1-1	CASSVGGLTEAFF
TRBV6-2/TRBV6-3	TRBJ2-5	CATQGAPRAQETQYF
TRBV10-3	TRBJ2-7	CAISESPQHYEQYF
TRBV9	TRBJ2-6	CASSVADLSGANVLTF
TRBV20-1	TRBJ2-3	CSATYFERADTQYF
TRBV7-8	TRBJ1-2	CASSMGGGYTF
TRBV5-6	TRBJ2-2	CASSMGLAGAITNTGELFF
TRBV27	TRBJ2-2	CASSYTGELFF
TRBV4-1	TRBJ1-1	CASSSVAMNTEAFF
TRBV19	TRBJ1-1	CASSIFGTEAFF
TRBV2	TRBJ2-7	CASSDRSSYEQYF
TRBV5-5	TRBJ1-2	CASSSGTGYIYGYTF
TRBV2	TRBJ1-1	CASRALHEAFF
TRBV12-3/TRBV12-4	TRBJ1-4	CASSPTDGWEKLFF